The 24 T cell receptor beta chains below all came from one sample that was sequenced in a study of technical replicates of blood from several donors. Sequenced by immunoSEQ multiplex PCR; TCRdb stores in-frame clones only, minus some. The data show fewer than 65,000 clones, roughly 89% seen once. The sequencing sample was made of PBMCs. The receptors derive from a human donor in good health. Some clones in this sample may be carry-over from other donors' samples.

The rearrangement joins TRBV9 to TRBJ2-2; tentative D call: TRBD2 (5 bases). CDR1 and CDR2 (germline): SGDLS, YYNGEE. V was shortened by 4 bases and J by 6 bases, with 10 bases between the two germline ends. The CDR3 is made up of 13 amino acids. CDR3 bases: TGTGCCAGCAGCCCTCTAGCAGCCGGGGAGCTGTTTTTT. This codes for CASSPLAAGELFF.

The chain is built from TRBV6-1 and TRBJ2-3; D gene unclear. Per the germline V gene, CDR1 is MNHNS and CDR2 is SASEGT. The CDR3 totals 15 residues. V was shortened by 4 bases and J by 4 bases, with 15 bases between the two germline ends. CDR3 in amino acids: CASSGRERLADTQYF. The CDR3 DNA reads TGTGCCAGCAGTGGCCGAGAGAGGTTGGCAGATACGCAGTATTTT.

V gene TRBV29-1 combines with J gene TRBJ2-1; the match to TRBD2 covers 9 bases. The CDR3 runs to 15 residues. Germline CDR1 reads SQVTM; CDR2 reads ANQGSEA. Germline trimming cut 4 bases from V and 0 bases from J; bases unmatched to any gene: 4. The CDR3, as DNA: TGCAGCGTTGGGCTAGCGGGATTCTCCTACAATGAGCAGTTCTTC. Protein product: CSVGLAGFSYNEQFF.

This clone appeared once. This chain joins TRBV10-3 and TRBJ1-1, with D perhaps matching TRBD1 (5 bases). Germline CDR1 is ENHRY and CDR2 is SYGVKD. The CDR3 contains 14 residues. The V end was cut by 7 bases, the J end by 4 bases, with 16 bases between. The DNA of the CDR3 is TGTGCCATCACGAGGGAGGACACGAGCACTGAAGCTTTCTTT. This gives the protein CAITREDTSTEAFF.

The V call is TRBV6-6, the J call TRBJ1-2, with D hard to call. CDR3 length equals 14 residues. The germline gives CDR1 MNHNY, CDR2 SVGAGI (reference sequence). V was pared by 5 bases and J by 0 bases, with 10 bases between. The CDR3 spells CASSPGSANYGYTF. The CDR3 DNA reads as TGTGCCAGCAGTCCCGGGTCAGCTAACTATGGCTACACCTTC.

The gene calls are TRBV9 and TRBJ2-3; weak D call: TRBD2 (6 bases). The germline V gene has CDR1 SGDLS and CDR2 YYNGEE. The germline V and J ends were trimmed by 0 bases and 4 bases, with 15 bases remaining between them. The CDR3 sequence is 16 residues long. The CDR3, as DNA: TGTGCCAGCAGCGTAGTCCCCGGTTGGGGGGCAGATACGCAGTATTTT. Translated, it gives CASSVVPGWGADTQYF. The entire variable domain, with the rest obtained from reference TRBV9 and TRBJ2-3, is as follows: DSGVTQTPKHLITATGQRVTLRCSPRSGDLSVYWYQQSLDQGLQFLIQYYNGEERAKGNILERFSAQQFPDLHSELNLSSLELGDSALYFCASSVVPGWGADTQYFGPGTRLTVL.

This clone occurred once. The chain links TRBV18 to TRBJ2-4; 8 nucleotides line up with TRBD1. Per the germline V gene, CDR1 is KGHSH and CDR2 is LQKENI. This CDR3 contains 14 residues. The J segment lost 8 bases and the V segment lost 3 bases, leaving 6 bases of the junction unmatched. The CDR3 DNA sequence: TGTGCCAGCTCACCTCTCGGGACAGGCGACATTCAGTACTTC. This gives the protein CASSPLGTGDIQYF.

This rearrangement joins TRBV5-4 to TRBJ2-2; D may be TRBD1 (5 bases). The CDR3 runs to 16 residues. Germline assignment: CDR1 SGHNT and CDR2 YYREEE (reference sequence). V was trimmed by 0 bases and J by 5 bases, leaving 14 bases between them. In nucleotides, the CDR3 is TGTGCCAGCAGCTTGGCCCAGGCAGGGATTACCGGGGAGCTGTTTTTT. Amino acids: CASSLAQAGITGELFF. The full variable domain, its missing parts supplied by reference TRBV5-4 and TRBJ2-2, is ETGVTQSPTHLIKTRGQQVTLRCSSQSGHNTVSWYQQALGQGPQFIFQYYREEENGRGNFPPRFSGLQFPNYSSELNVNALELDDSALYLCASSLAQAGITGELFFGEGSRLTVL.

This chain uses TRBV5-1 with TRBJ1-2, with TRBD1 as a possible D gene (6 bases). The CDR3 is 15 residues long. Between the trimmed V and J ends, which lost 9 bases and 0 bases, there was a span of 18 bases. Germline V CDR1 and CDR2: SGHRS, YFSETQ. The CDR3 loop reads CATKKLDSPNYGYTF. CDR3 coding DNA: TGCGCCACCAAAAAGCTGGACAGCCCTAACTATGGCTACACCTTC.

The chain has TRBV5-1 and TRBJ2-5; 10 nucleotides match TRBD2. Germline V gene lookup returns CDR1 SGHRS and CDR2 YFSETQ. The V gene end was trimmed by 0 bases and the J gene end by 4 bases; junction bases not matched to a gene: 6. The CDR3 contains 16 residues. The CDR3: CASSLVLAGATETQYF. CDR3 DNA sequence: TGCGCCAGCAGCTTGGTGCTAGCGGGAGCCACAGAGACCCAGTACTTC. Full variable domain (remainder filled in from reference TRBV5-1 and TRBJ2-5): KAGVTQTPRYLIKTRGQQVTLSCSPISGHRSVSWYQQTPGQGLQFLFEYFSETQRNKGNFPGRFSGRQFSNSRSEMNVSTLELGDSALYLCASSLVLAGATETQYFGPGTRLLVL.

Note on this clone: A read error may explain this, as a much larger clone is one base away. Other nucleotide sequences in the sample specify the same CDR3. The chain uses TRBV5-1 and TRBJ2-1, with D tentatively TRBD2 (7 bases). The CDR3 contains 14 residues. Trimming left V 2 bases short and J 4 bases short, with 10 bases between. In germline, CDR1 is SGHRS, CDR2 YFSETQ. CDR3 DNA: TGCGCCAGCAGCTTAGGGGGGGGGTACAATGAGCAGTTCTTC. Amino acid sequence: CASSLGGGYNEQFF.

The CDR3 here is CASSLAGTGNTGELFF. The CDR3 DNA is TGTGCCAGCAGCTTGGCCGGGACTGGGAACACCGGGGAGCTGTTTTTT. The chain links TRBV7-9 to TRBJ2-2; a possible D gene is TRBD2 (6 bases). V lost 3 bases, J lost 1 base, and 12 bases lay in between. The CDR3 runs 16 residues. Germline V gene lookup returns CDR1 SEHNR and CDR2 FQNEAQ (reference sequence).

The chain employs TRBV7-2 and TRBJ1-5, with a tentative D call TRBD1 (6 bases). The germline V gene encodes CDR1 SGHTA and CDR2 FQGNSA. The CDR3 runs to 14 residues. V lost 6 bases and J lost 4, with 13 bases in between. In DNA, the CDR3 is TGTGCCAGCAGTTACTCCAGGGGTAATCAGCCCCAGCATTTT. Translated, it gives CASSYSRGNQPQHF.

This chain connects TRBV9 to TRBJ2-2; 8 positions agree with TRBD2. J gave up 4 bases and V 4 bases, and 9 bases lay outside the gene matches. CDR3 length: 16 residues. Germline V CDR1 and CDR2: SGDLS, YYNGEE. The CDR3 DNA sequence: TGTGCCAGCAGCAGCGAAGCGGGAGAGGTCACCGGGGAGCTGTTTTTT. Its protein is CASSSEAGEVTGELFF.

The chain couples TRBV4-3 to TRBJ1-1; no clear D. This CDR3 spans 15 amino acids. Between the trimmed V and J ends, which lost 0 bases and 0 bases, there was a span of 8 bases. The germline V gene encodes CDR1 LGHNA and CDR2 YSLEER. CDR3: CASSQDSSLNTEAFF. The CDR3 DNA follows: TGCGCCAGCAGCCAAGATAGCAGTCTGAACACTGAAGCTTTCTTT.

The chain has TRBV9 and TRBJ2-7, with a tentative D call TRBD1 (5 bases). This CDR3 comprises 13 residues. CDR1 and CDR2 (germline): SGDLS, YYNGEE. Trimming stripped 0 bases from V and 8 bases from J, with 12 bases between. The CDR3, as DNA: TGTGCCAGCAGCGTAGCAGCAGGGTCTAAGCAGTACTTC. Its protein is CASSVAAGSKQYF.

The CDR3 loop reads CASSGRSGAYNEQFF. In DNA, the CDR3 is TGTGCCAGCAGCGGGCGTAGCGGAGCCTACAATGAGCAGTTCTTC. The V and J genes are TRBV4-2 and TRBJ2-1; D perhaps matches TRBD2 (6 bases). Trimming left V 5 bases short and J 2 bases short, with 13 bases between. The CDR3 covers 15 residues. Germline lookup yields CDR1 LGHNA and CDR2 YNFKEQ.

The V gene is TRBV29-1, the J gene TRBJ1-1; no clear D. Germline assignment: CDR1 SQVTM and CDR2 ANQGSEA. V dropped 6 bases and J dropped 0 bases, with 8 bases sitting between them. The CDR3 totals 12 residues. CDR3: CSVGSMNTEAFF. CDR3 in DNA: TGCAGCGTCGGGTCGATGAACACTGAAGCTTTCTTT.

The chain joins TRBV27 to TRBJ1-6; the D gene is possibly TRBD1 (5 bases). V lost 4 bases to trimming and J lost 9 bases, with 13 bases between them. Germline CDR1 MNHEY, CDR2 SMNVEV (reference sequence). The CDR3 sequence is 14 residues long. Here the CDR3 DNA reads TGTGCCAGCAGTTCACCGGGCCAGGGTTCACCCCTCCACTTT. It specifies CASSSPGQGSPLHF.

The chain is built from TRBV9 and TRBJ2-6; TRBD1 agrees at 7 bases. V shed 2 bases and J 0 bases; nucleotides not matched to a gene: 14. The CDR3 totals 20 residues. CDR1 and CDR2 (germline): SGDLS, YYNGEE. CDR3 loop: CASSVRGEGATPSGANVLTF. DNA for the CDR3: TGTGCCAGCAGCGTCCGGGGTGAGGGGGCAACCCCCTCTGGGGCCAACGTCCTGACTTTC.

This clone has only one observation. The J gene is TRBJ1-2, the V gene TRBV5-6; 9 bases line up with TRBD1. Looked up from germline, CDR1 is SGHDT and CDR2 is YYEEEE. The trim removed 4 bases at V and 2 bases at J, leaving 3 bases unmatched. The CDR3 has 14 residues. The chain's CDR3 is CASSRQGENYGYTF. Here the CDR3 DNA reads TGTGCCAGCAGCCGACAGGGGGAAAACTATGGCTACACCTTC.

The chain links TRBV5-6 to TRBJ1-1; 9 nucleotides match TRBD1. After removal of 2 bases from V and 4 bases from J, the junction contained 6 bases not matched to a gene. The CDR3 runs to 15 residues. Looked up from germline, CDR1 is SGHDT and CDR2 is YYEEEE. CDR3 sequence (DNA): TGTGCCAGCAGCTTATTACAGGGGGCCATCACTGAAGCTTTCTTT. This codes for CASSLLQGAITEAFF. The full variable domain, with the rest looked up from reference TRBV5-6 and TRBJ1-1, is DAGVTQSPTHLIKTRGQQVTLRCSPKSGHDTVSWYQQALGQGPQFIFQYYEEEERQRGNFPDRFSGHQFPNYSSELNVNALLLGDSALYLCASSLLQGAITEAFFGQGTRLTVV.

This clone was counted only a few times. The genes are TRBV9 and TRBJ2-7, with 9 bases lining up with TRBD2. This CDR3 contains 16 residues. V lost 2 bases, J lost 2 bases, and 8 bases stayed unmatched. Germline values: CDR1 SGDLS, CDR2 YYNGEE. The CDR3 coding sequence is TGTGCCAGCAGCGTTCAAGCAGCGGGAGGACCCTACGAGCAGTACTTC. It is translated as CASSVQAAGGPYEQYF. The whole variable domain, remainder taken from reference TRBV9 and TRBJ2-7, is DSGVTQTPKHLITATGQRVTLRCSPRSGDLSVYWYQQSLDQGLQFLIQYYNGEERAKGNILERFSAQQFPDLHSELNLSSLELGDSALYFCASSVQAAGGPYEQYFGPGTRLTVT.

The chain combines TRBV4-2 with TRBJ1-1, with D unclear. The CDR3 has 15 amino acids. V shed 1 base and J shed 1 base, with 10 bases lying between them. Germline lookup yields CDR1 LGHNA and CDR2 YNFKEQ. The DNA of the CDR3 is TGTGCCAGCAGCCAAGGAGAAGAAAGGAACACTGAAGCTTTCTTT. Residues: CASSQGEERNTEAFF.